Ten or more counts support the clone carrying this T cell receptor beta chain. The antigen is undetermined. This sample is drawn from a study of T-cell reconstitution after alpha-beta-depleted transplantation in children. The study's findings and limits: Newly made T cells mostly supplied T-cell counts and diversity one year after transplant. After transplant, high TCRbeta diversity at day 60 in some patients arose from surviving recipient T cells and thymic progenitors. Reportedly, alpha-beta T cells present about two months post-transplant originated from several hundred expanded clones of graft origin.

Researchers prepared the TCRbeta library using unique molecular identifiers, the study reports. A single record per CDR3 protein comes from TCRdb applying MiXCR to the PCR reads. This repertoire shows some 220,000 distinct CDR3 sequences, approximately 10% found once; its top ten account for 28%. Germline trimming cut 8 bases from V and 0 bases from J; bases unmatched to any gene: 5. The length of the CDR3 is 14 residues. CDR1 is SGHRS and CDR2 is YFSETQ in the germline V gene. The sequence came from a child younger than two with acute myeloid leukemia, due to receive a stem cell transplant. The genes are TRBV5-1 and TRBJ2-5, with 9 bases fitting TRBD2. The source was PBMCs, collected before TCRalphabeta/CD19-depleted stem cell transplant. The CDR3 DNA sequence: TGCGCCAGTACAACTAGCGGGTACCAAGAGACCCAGTACTTC. This codes for CASTTSGYQETQYF. Full variable domain (remainder filled in from reference TRBV5-1 and TRBJ2-5): KAGVTQTPRYLIKTRGQQVTLSCSPISGHRSVSWYQQTPGQGLQFLFEYFSETQRNKGNFPGRFSGRQFSNSRSEMNVSTLELGDSALYLCASTTSGYQETQYFGPGTRLLVL.